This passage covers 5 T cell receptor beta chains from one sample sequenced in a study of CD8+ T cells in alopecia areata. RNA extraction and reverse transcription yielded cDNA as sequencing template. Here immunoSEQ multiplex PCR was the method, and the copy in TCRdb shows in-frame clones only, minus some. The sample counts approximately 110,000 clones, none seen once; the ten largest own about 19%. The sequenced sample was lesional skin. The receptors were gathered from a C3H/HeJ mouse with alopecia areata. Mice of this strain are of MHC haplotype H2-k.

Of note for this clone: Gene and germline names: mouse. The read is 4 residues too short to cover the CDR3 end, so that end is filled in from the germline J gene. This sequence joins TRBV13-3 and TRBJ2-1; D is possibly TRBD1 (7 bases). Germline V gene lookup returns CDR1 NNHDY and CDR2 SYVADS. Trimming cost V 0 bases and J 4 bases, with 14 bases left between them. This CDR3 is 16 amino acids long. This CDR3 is CASSDEGAREYAEQFF. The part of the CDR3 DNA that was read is TGTGCCAGCAGTGATGAGGGGGCACGGGAGTATGCT.

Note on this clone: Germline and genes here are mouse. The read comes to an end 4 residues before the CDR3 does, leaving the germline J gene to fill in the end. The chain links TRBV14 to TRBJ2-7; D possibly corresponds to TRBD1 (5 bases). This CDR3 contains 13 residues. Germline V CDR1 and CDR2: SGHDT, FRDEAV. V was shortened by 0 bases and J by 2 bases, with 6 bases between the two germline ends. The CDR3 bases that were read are TGTGCCAGCAGTTTCTCCAGGGCCTAT. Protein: CASSFSRAY. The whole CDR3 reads CASSFSRAYEQYF.

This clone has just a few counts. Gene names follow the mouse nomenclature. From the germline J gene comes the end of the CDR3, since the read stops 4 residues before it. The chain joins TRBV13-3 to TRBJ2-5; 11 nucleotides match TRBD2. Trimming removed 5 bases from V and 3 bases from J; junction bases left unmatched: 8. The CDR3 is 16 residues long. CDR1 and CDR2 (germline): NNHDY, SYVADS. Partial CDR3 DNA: TGTGCCAGCAGCCAACTGGGGGGGCGCCGGCAAGAC. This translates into CASSQLGGRRQD. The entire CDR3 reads CASSQLGGRRQDTQYF.

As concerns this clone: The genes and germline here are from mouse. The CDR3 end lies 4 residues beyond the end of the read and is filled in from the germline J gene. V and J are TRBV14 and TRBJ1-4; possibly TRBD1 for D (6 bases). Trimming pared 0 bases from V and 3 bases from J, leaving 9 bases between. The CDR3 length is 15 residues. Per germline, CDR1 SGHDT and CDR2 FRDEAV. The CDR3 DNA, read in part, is TGTGCCAGCAGTTTCTGGGACAAAACCAACGAA. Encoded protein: CASSFWDKTNE. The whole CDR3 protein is CASSFWDKTNERLFF.

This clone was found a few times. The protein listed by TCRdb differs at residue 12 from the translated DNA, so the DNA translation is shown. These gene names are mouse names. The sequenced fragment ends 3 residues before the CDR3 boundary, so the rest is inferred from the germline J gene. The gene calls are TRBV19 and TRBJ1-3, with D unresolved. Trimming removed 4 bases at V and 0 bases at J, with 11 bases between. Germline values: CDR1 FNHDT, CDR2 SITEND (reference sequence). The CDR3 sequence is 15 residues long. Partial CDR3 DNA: TGTGCCAGCAGTTCGACGACAAATTCTGGAAATACG. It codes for CASSSTTNSGNT. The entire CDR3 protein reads CASSSTTNSGNTLYF. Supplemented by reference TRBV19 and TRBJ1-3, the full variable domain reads GGIITQTPKFLIGQEGQKLTLKCQQNFNHDTMYWYRQDSGKGLRLIYYSITENDLQKGDLSEGYDASREKKSSFSLTVTSAQKNEMAVFLCASSSTTNSGNTLYFGEGSRLIVV.